These 11 T cell receptor beta chains came from one sample sequenced in a study of blood T cell repertoires in COVID-19. Generated by immunoSEQ multiplex PCR, the TCRdb table keeps only in-frame clones and is missing some. The data show over 45,000 clones, roughly nine tenths seen once. Sequenced sample: peripheral blood. Source of these receptors: a woman aged 60-70 years with active or convalescent COVID-19.

The chain carries TRBV28 and TRBJ2-7; possibly TRBD2 for D (6 bases). The CDR3 length is 15 residues. Trimming left V 7 bases short and J 3 bases short, with 19 bases between. Germline-derived CDR1 and CDR2 are MDHEN and SYDVKM. DNA for the CDR3: TGTGCCAGCACTCCCCCGGCGGGGAGCGACTACGAGCAGTACTTC. As protein: CASTPPAGSDYEQYF.

The CDR3 DNA sequence: TGTGCCAGCCGCCTAGCGGGCGGCATCACCGGGGAGCTGTTTTTT. Protein product: CASRLAGGITGELFF. This chain connects TRBV5-4 to TRBJ2-2; TRBD2 matches at 8 bases. With V trimmed by 7 bases and J by 4 bases, 9 bases remained unmatched. The germline gives CDR1 SGHNT, CDR2 YYREEE (reference sequence). The CDR3 runs 15 residues.

V gene TRBV30 combines with J gene TRBJ1-2; unclear D gene. The length of the CDR3 is 12 residues. Trimming took off 0 bases at V and 2 bases at J, with 4 bases between the two ends. Germline V gene sequence: CDR1 GTSNPN, CDR2 SVGIG (reference sequence). The CDR3 is CAWSVQNYGYTF. CDR3 coding DNA: TGTGCCTGGAGTGTACAGAACTATGGCTACACCTTC. The full variable domain, its missing parts supplied by reference TRBV30 and TRBJ1-2, is SQTIHQWPATLVQPVGSPLSLECTVEGTSNPNLYWYRQAAGRGLQLLFYSVGIGQISSEVPQNLSASRPQDRQFILSSKKLLLSDSGFYLCAWSVQNYGYTFGSGTRLTVV.

The J gene is TRBJ2-7, the V gene TRBV30, with 8 bases identical to TRBD1. Germline CDR1 GTSNPN, CDR2 SVGIG (reference sequence). This CDR3 has 15 residues. CDR3 loop: CALDTGTGFRGEQYF. DNA of the CDR3: TGTGCACTGGACACCGGGACAGGTTTCAGAGGTGAGCAGTACTTC.

The rearrangement uses TRBV3-1 (or the pseudogene TRBV3-2) and TRBJ1-3; 7 bases line up with TRBD1. V lost 4 bases, J lost 3 bases, and 6 bases stayed unmatched. The CDR3 runs to 15 residues. From germline, CDR1 is LGHDT and CDR2 YNNKEL (reference sequence). The CDR3 coding sequence is TGTGCCAGCAGCCGCGACAGGGTTAGTGGAAACACCATATATTTT. This gives the protein CASSRDRVSGNTIYF.

The rearrangement links TRBV28 to TRBJ2-3; TRBD2 aligns across 8 bases. V lost 7 bases to trimming and J lost 2 bases; unmatched junction nucleotides: 5. This CDR3 contains 14 residues. Looked up from germline, CDR1 is MDHEN and CDR2 is SYDVKM. CDR3: CASTSSGLTDTQYF. The CDR3, as DNA: TGTGCCAGCACCTCTAGCGGGCTCACAGATACGCAGTATTTT.

This clone was counted only a few times. This sequence joins TRBV5-1 and TRBJ1-5; 7 bases are shared with TRBD1. The V segment lost 5 bases and the J segment 0 bases; nucleotides outside the gene matches: 2. The CDR3 totals 14 residues. Germline assignment: CDR1 SGHRS and CDR2 YFSETQ. CDR3 sequence reads: CASRRDSSNQPQHF. The CDR3 DNA follows: TGCGCCAGCAGGAGGGACAGTAGCAATCAGCCCCAGCATTTT.

This clone was seen once. The chain couples TRBV6-4 to TRBJ2-3, with 8 bases aligning to TRBD2. The length of the CDR3 is 18 residues. Germline-derived CDR1 and CDR2 are MRHNA and SNTAGT. The V and J ends lost 6 bases and 1 base, in that order; junction bases with no gene match: 15. CDR3 region: CASSPPFPQRGRTDTQYF. In nucleotides, the CDR3 is TGTGCCAGCAGCCCCCCCTTTCCCCAGCGGGGGCGCACAGATACGCAGTATTTT.

This clone was counted between two and nine times. The genes are TRBV2 and TRBJ1-1, with a weak D call TRBD1 (6 bases). V was shortened by 7 bases and J by 0 bases, with 12 bases between the two germline ends. The length of the CDR3 is 14 residues. Germline V lookup: CDR1 SNHLY, CDR2 FYNNEI. CDR3 region: CASTATGLNTEAFF. The CDR3 region has the DNA TGTGCCAGCACCGCCACAGGGCTGAACACTGAAGCTTTCTTT.

The chain combines TRBV18 with TRBJ2-6, with D uncertain. The ends were cut back, 2 bases at V and 0 bases at J, with 11 bases in the middle. CDR1 is KGHSH and CDR2 is LQKENI in the germline V gene. The CDR3 consists of 17 residues. The CDR3 protein is CASSPDGFGSGANVLTF. CDR3 sequence (DNA): TGTGCCAGCTCACCAGACGGGTTCGGCTCTGGGGCCAACGTCCTGACTTTC.

This chain connects TRBV18 to TRBJ2-7, with D possibly matching TRBD2 (6 bases). CDR1 and CDR2 (germline): KGHSH, LQKENI. The V gene lost 3 bases and the J gene lost 2 bases, with 14 bases spanning the gap. The CDR3 has 15 residues. This chain's CDR3 is CASSPDYQRTYEQYF. DNA for the CDR3: TGTGCCAGCTCACCGGACTACCAGCGTACCTACGAGCAGTACTTC.